This T cell receptor beta chain was found in a study of blood T cell repertoires in COVID-19. Across the study: Whether acute or convalescent, the COVID-19 samples came from the United States, Italy and Spain.

Ages ranged from about 18 to 89 years, with residence in 24 US areas. TCRdb keeps only in-frame clones here, not all; method: immunoSEQ multiplex PCR. The table lists 150,000 to 200,000 clones, 88% of them singletons. The specimen was PBMCs or T cells enriched from blood (not recorded which). This clonotype was sampled from a woman between 45 and 65 years old who had recovered from COVID-19.

The CDR3 DNA is TGCGCCAGCAGCTTAGGACAGCGGGGGATAGAAGAGACCCAGTACTTC. The encoded protein is CASSLGQRGIEETQYF. The chain is built from TRBV5-1 and TRBJ2-5; 8 bases are a match to TRBD2. The CDR3 is 16 residues long. The V gene's germline CDR1 is SGHRS and CDR2 YFSETQ. V shed 2 bases, J shed 3 bases, and the junction held 9 bases outside the gene matches.